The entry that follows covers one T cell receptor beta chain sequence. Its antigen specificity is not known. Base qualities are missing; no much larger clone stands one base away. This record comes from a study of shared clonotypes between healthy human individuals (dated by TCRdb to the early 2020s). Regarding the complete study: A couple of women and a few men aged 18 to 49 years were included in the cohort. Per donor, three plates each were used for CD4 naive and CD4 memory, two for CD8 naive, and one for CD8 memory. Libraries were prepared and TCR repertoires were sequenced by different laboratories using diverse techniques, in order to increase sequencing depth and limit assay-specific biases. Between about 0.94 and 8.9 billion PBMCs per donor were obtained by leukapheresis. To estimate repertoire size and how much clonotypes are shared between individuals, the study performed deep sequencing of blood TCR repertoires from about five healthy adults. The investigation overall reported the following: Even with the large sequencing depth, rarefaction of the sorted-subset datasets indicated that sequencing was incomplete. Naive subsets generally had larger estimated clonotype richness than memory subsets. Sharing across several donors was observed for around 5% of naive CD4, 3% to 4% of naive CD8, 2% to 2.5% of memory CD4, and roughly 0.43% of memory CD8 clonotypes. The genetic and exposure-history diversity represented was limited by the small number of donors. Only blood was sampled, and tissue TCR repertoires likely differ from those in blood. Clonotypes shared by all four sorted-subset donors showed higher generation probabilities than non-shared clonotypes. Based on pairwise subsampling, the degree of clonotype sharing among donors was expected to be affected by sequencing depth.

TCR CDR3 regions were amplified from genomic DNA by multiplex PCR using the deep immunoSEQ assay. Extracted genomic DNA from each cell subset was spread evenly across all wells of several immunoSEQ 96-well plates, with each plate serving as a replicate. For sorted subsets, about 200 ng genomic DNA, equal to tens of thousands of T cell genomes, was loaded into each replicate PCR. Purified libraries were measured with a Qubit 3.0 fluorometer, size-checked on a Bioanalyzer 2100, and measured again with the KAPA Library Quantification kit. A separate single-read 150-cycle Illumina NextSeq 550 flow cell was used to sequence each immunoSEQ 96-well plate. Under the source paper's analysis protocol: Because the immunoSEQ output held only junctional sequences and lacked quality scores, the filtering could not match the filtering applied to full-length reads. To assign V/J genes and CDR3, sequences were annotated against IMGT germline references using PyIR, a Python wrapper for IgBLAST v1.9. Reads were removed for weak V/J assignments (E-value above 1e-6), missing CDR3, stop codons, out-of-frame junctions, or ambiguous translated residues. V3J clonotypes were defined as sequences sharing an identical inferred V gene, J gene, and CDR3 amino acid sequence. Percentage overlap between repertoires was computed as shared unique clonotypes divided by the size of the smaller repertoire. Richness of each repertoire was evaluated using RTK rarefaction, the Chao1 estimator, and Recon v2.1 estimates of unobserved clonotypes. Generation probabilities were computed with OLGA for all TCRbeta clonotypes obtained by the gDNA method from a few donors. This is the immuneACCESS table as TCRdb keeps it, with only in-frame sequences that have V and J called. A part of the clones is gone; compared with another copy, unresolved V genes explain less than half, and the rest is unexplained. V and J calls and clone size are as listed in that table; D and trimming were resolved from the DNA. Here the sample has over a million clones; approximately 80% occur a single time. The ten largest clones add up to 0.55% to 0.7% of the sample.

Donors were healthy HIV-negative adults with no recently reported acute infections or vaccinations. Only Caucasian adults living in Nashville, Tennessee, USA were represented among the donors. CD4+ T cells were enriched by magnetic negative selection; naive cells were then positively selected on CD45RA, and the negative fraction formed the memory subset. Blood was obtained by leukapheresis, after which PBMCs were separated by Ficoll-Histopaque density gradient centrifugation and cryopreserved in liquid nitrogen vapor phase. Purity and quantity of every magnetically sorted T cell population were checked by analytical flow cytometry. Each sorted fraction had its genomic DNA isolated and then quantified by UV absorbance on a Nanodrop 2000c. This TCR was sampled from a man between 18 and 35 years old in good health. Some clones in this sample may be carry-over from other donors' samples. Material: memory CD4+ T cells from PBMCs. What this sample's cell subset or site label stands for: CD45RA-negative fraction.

The sequence in DNA is TGTGCCAGCAGCCAAGATAGGGGGGGGCCGCCAGATACGCAGTATTTT. It translates as CASSQDRGGPPDTQYF. The chain uses TRBV4-2 and TRBJ2-3; the best D guess is TRBD2, with 7 bases matching. The CDR3 starts with the cysteine, ends with the phenylalanine, and has 16 residues. The CDR3 DNA has 48 bases and is translated from base 1. Trimming costs V 0 bases and J 4 bases, and their ends lie 14 bases apart. CDR1 is given as LGHNA and CDR2 as YNFKEQ, both from the germline V gene.